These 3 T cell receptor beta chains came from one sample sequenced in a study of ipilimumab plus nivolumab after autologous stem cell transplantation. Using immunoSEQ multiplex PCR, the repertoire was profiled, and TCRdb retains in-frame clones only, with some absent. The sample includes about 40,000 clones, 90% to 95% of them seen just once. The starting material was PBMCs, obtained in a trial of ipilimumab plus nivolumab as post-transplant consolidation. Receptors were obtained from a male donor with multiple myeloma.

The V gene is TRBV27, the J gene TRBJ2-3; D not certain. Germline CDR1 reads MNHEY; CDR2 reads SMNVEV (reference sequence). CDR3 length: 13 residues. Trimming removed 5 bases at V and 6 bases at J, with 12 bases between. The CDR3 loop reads CASSPLGEDTQYF. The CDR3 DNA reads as TGTGCCAGCAGTCCCCTGGGTGAGGATACGCAGTATTTT.

Written as DNA, the CDR3 is TGTGCCAGTAATTGGGCAGGGAGTAGCAATCAGCCCCAGCATTTT. Residues: CASNWAGSSNQPQHF. The chain uses TRBV19 and TRBJ1-5, with D possibly being TRBD1 (5 bases). Trimming left V 7 bases short and J 0 bases short, with 13 bases between. There are 15 residues in the CDR3. CDR1 and CDR2 from the germline V gene are LNHDA and SQIVND (reference sequence).

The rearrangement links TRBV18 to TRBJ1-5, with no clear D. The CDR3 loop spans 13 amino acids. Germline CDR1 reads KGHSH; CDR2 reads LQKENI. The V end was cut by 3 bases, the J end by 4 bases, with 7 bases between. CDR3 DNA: TGTGCCAGCTCACCGACCTCGAATCAGCCCCAGCATTTT. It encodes CASSPTSNQPQHF. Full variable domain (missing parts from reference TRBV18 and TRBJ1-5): NAGVMQNPRHLVRRRGQEARLRCSPMKGHSHVYWYRQLPEEGLKFMVYLQKENIIDESGMPKERFSAEFPKEGPSILRIQQVVRGDSAAYFCASSPTSNQPQHFGDGTRLSIL.